The 4 T cell receptor beta chains listed next were all sequenced from one sample in a study of CD8 T cells in Susac syndrome. An amount of RNA that ranged from roughly 0.5 to 1 ug was reverse transcribed with random hexamers. Each CDR3 protein is one row after TCRdb ran MiXCR on the immunoSEQ multiplex PCR reads. The sample yields 100,000 or so distinct CDR3 sequences, roughly 94% seen once. Input material: CD4+ T cells from PBMCs. The receptor source for this set is a human donor with Susac syndrome.

This clonotype was detected a few times. The chain employs TRBV7-3 and TRBJ1-6, with unresolved D. Trimming shortened V by 3 bases and J by 8 bases, and 8 bases separated the two germline ends. The CDR3 has 13 amino acids. The V gene's germline CDR1 is SGHTA and CDR2 FQGTGA. As DNA, the CDR3 is TGTGCCAGCAGCTTGACGGGTGATTCACCCCTCCACTTT. Protein: CASSLTGDSPLHF.

The genes are TRBV25-1 and TRBJ1-2, with D maybe TRBD1 (5 bases). V lost 6 bases and J 3 bases, leaving 17 bases between the germline ends. Germline V CDR1 and CDR2: MGHDK, SYGVNS. The CDR3 spans 15 residues. CDR3 amino acids: CASSPNEGIDYGYTF. In DNA form, the CDR3 reads TGTGCCAGCAGCCCCAACGAGGGGATTGACTATGGCTACACCTTC.

The chain carries TRBV30 and TRBJ2-5, with D perhaps matching TRBD1 (5 bases). Germline CDR1 reads GTSNPN; CDR2 reads SVGIG (reference sequence). The CDR3 consists of 13 residues. Trimming cost V 2 bases and J 1 base, with 8 bases left between them. CDR3 region: CAWSRQPQETQYF. CDR3 sequence (DNA): TGTGCCTGGAGTCGACAGCCCCAAGAGACCCAGTACTTC.

The chain carries TRBV7-9 and TRBJ2-7, with no clear D. The germline V and J ends were trimmed by 2 bases and 7 bases, with 12 bases remaining between them. The CDR3 has 13 amino acids. Germline V gene data show CDR1 as SEHNR and CDR2 as FQNEAQ (reference sequence). The CDR3 spells CASSLSTGREQYF. The CDR3 nucleotides read TGTGCCAGCAGCTTATCGACCGGGCGGGAGCAGTACTTC.